Following are 22 T cell receptor beta chains from one sample sequenced in a study of identical twins. One entry per CDR3 protein results from TCRdb running MiXCR on the 5' RACE reads. The data hold hundreds of thousands of distinct CDR3 sequences, with roughly 9.4% observed a single time. The material sequenced was memory (CD45RO+) T cells sorted from blood. Receptor source: a woman aged 18 to 35 in good health.

This clonotype was counted many times. The gene calls are TRBV7-6 and TRBJ2-7; 7 nucleotides line up with TRBD1. Germline V gene data show CDR1 as SGHVS and CDR2 as FNYEAQ. V shed 3 bases and J 0 bases; nucleotides not matched to a gene: 5. The CDR3 has 15 residues. DNA of the CDR3: TGTGCCAGCAGCTTGGGACAGACCTTCTCCTACGAGCAGTACTTC. It codes for CASSLGQTFSYEQYF.

The chain joins TRBV7-9 to TRBJ1-3; D call uncertain. The CDR3 is 13 amino acids. Germline loops: CDR1 SEHNR, CDR2 FQNEAQ (reference sequence). Deletions cut 5 bases from V and 11 bases from J, with 16 bases between. The CDR3 sequence: CASSPRRRESIYF. DNA for the CDR3: TGTGCCAGCAGCCCAAGAAGGAGGGAATCCATATATTTT.

In this sample, this clonotype turned up a few times. V and J are TRBV7-9 and TRBJ1-1; 9 nucleotides align to TRBD1. V shed 4 bases, J shed 10 bases, and the junction held 7 bases outside the gene matches. Per the germline V gene, CDR1 is SEHNR and CDR2 is FQNEAQ (reference sequence). The CDR3 runs to 13 residues. The chain's CDR3 is CASSSGTGIIAFF. CDR3 nucleotides: TGTGCCAGCAGCTCCGGGACAGGGATTATAGCTTTCTTT.

This clonotype was detected a few times. The chain carries TRBV25-1 and TRBJ2-7, with 13 bases lining up with TRBD2. The CDR3 covers 14 residues. Losses at the gene ends were 8 bases for V and 2 bases for J; bases not matched to a gene: 3. Germline lookup yields CDR1 MGHDK and CDR2 SYGVNS. The CDR3 here is CASSGTSGAYEQYF. Here the CDR3 DNA reads TGTGCCAGCTCCGGGACTAGCGGGGCCTACGAGCAGTACTTC.

This clonotype has at least ten counts. The chain couples TRBV7-2 to TRBJ2-2, with 7 bases aligning to TRBD1. With V trimmed by 4 bases and J by 6 bases, 8 bases remained unmatched. Germline-derived CDR1 and CDR2 are SGHTA and FQGNSA. The CDR3 totals 15 residues. CDR3 sequence: CASSSPTGAAGELFF. CDR3 bases: TGTGCCAGCAGCTCACCAACAGGGGCAGCCGGGGAGCTGTTTTTT.

The chain recombines TRBV27 with TRBJ2-1; 8 bases match TRBD1. V was pared by 3 bases and J by 4 bases, with 2 bases of the junction left unmatched. CDR1 and CDR2 from the germline V gene are MNHEY and SMNVEV (reference sequence). The CDR3 is 14 residues long. The CDR3 here is CASSLDRDYNEQFF. Written as DNA, the CDR3 is TGTGCCAGCAGTTTGGACAGGGATTACAATGAGCAGTTCTTC.

This clonotype was picked up a small number of times. The chain combines TRBV20-1 with TRBJ2-3, with 8 positions matching TRBD1. Germline assignment: CDR1 DFQATT and CDR2 SNEGSKA (reference sequence). The CDR3 has 14 amino acids. Trimming at V came to 5 bases and at J to 1 base, leaving 5 bases not matched to a gene. In DNA, the CDR3 is TGCAGTGCTTTCCAGGGGGCCCGCACAGATACGCAGTATTTT. It encodes CSAFQGARTDTQYF.

This clonotype was seen a few times. The chain recombines TRBV19 with TRBJ1-2, with 9 positions matching TRBD1. This CDR3 spans 18 amino acids. With V trimmed by 3 bases and J by 4 bases, 15 bases remained unmatched. The germline CDR1 and CDR2 sequences are LNHDA and SQIVND (reference sequence). CDR3 DNA: TGTGCCAGTAGTATTATCCACTCCGGGACAGGGTTCGCCTATGGCTACACCTTC. Residues: CASSIIHSGTGFAYGYTF.

This clonotype was seen more than once but under ten times. The V call is TRBV20-1, the J call TRBJ2-7; 7 positions match TRBD2. The length of the CDR3 is 16 residues. The V and J ends lost 0 bases and 3 bases, in that order; junction bases with no gene match: 11. Germline V gene sequence: CDR1 DFQATT, CDR2 SNEGSKA (reference sequence). The CDR3 region is CSARDYQREIYYEQYF. CDR3 in DNA: TGCAGTGCTAGAGATTATCAGCGGGAAATTTACTACGAGCAGTACTTC.

The chain uses TRBV3-1 and TRBJ2-7, with 11 positions matching TRBD2. V lost 3 bases to trimming and J lost 4 bases; unmatched junction nucleotides: 5. Looked up from germline, CDR1 is LGHDT and CDR2 is YNNKEL (reference sequence). This CDR3 contains 15 residues. The CDR3 loop is CASSHGLAGQYEQYF. For the CDR3, the DNA is TGTGCCAGCAGCCACGGACTAGCGGGCCAGTACGAGCAGTACTTC.

This clonotype was picked up many times. The rearrangement uses TRBV6-2 or TRBV6-3 and TRBJ2-1; the D is unclear. V lost 0 bases to trimming and J lost 4 bases, with 4 bases between them. The germline V gene has CDR1 MNHEY and CDR2 SVGEGT. This CDR3 region has 13 residues. As DNA, the CDR3 is TGTGCCAGCAGTTACTCAACGTACAATGAGCAGTTCTTC. Amino acid sequence: CASSYSTYNEQFF.

This clonotype was observed at least ten times. V is TRBV9 and J is TRBJ1-2; D gene uncertain. Trimming took 0 bases from V and 8 from J, leaving 11 bases between them. Germline CDR1 reads SGDLS; CDR2 reads YYNGEE. CDR3 length equals 13 residues. CDR3 residues: CASSVDGVRGYTF. CDR3 bases: TGTGCCAGCAGCGTAGATGGGGTACGGGGCTACACCTTC.

This sequence joins TRBV14 and TRBJ2-6; TRBD1 might be the D (6 bases). The V gene lost 1 base and the J gene lost 2 bases, with 12 bases spanning the gap. This CDR3 spans 17 amino acids. Per germline, CDR1 SGHDN and CDR2 FVKESK. The CDR3 bases are TGTGCCAGCAGCCAAGGGTACAGGGCTCCTGGGGCCAACGTCCTGACTTTC. It yields the protein CASSQGYRAPGANVLTF.

This clonotype was recorded a few times. V and J are TRBV10-3 and TRBJ2-2, with 11 bases aligning to TRBD2. Germline trimming cut 6 bases from V and 2 bases from J; bases unmatched to any gene: 2. Looked up from germline, CDR1 is ENHRY and CDR2 is SYGVKD. The CDR3 consists of 15 residues. The CDR3 region has the DNA TGTGCCATCAGACTAGCGGGGGCAAACACCGGGGAGCTGTTTTTT. It specifies CAIRLAGANTGELFF.

This clonotype occurred a few times. V gene TRBV3-1 combines with J gene TRBJ2-4; tentatively, D is TRBD1 (5 bases). There are 12 residues in the CDR3. From germline, CDR1 is LGHDT and CDR2 YNNKEL (reference sequence). Trimming cost V 3 bases and J 11 bases, with 11 bases left between them. The CDR3, as DNA: TGTGCCAGCAGCCATAAGCAAGGGGTTCAGTACTTC. This gives the protein CASSHKQGVQYF.

This clonotype was observed at least ten times. This rearrangement joins TRBV10-3 to TRBJ2-2, with unresolved D. The V and J ends lost 0 bases and 1 base respectively, with 9 bases between them. The CDR3 spans 16 residues. The germline CDR1 and CDR2 sequences are ENHRY and SYGVKD. DNA of the CDR3: TGTGCCATCAGTGAGTCGAATAAAGGGAACACCGGGGAGCTGTTTTTT. Translating it yields CAISESNKGNTGELFF.

J is TRBJ1-2 and V is TRBV7-9; 11 bases are a match to TRBD1. The V gene's germline CDR1 is SEHNR and CDR2 FQNEAQ (reference sequence). The V gene end was trimmed by 1 base and the J gene end by 4 bases; junction bases not matched to a gene: 8. The CDR3 spans 17 residues. CDR3 DNA sequence: TGTGCCAGCAGCTTAGGGATTCGGACAGGGGGCGGCTATGGCTACACCTTC. This gives the protein CASSLGIRTGGGYGYTF.

The chain links TRBV7-9 to TRBJ2-7, with TRBD1 matching 8 bases. The CDR3 covers 16 residues. Trimming removed 5 bases from V and 0 bases from J; junction bases left unmatched: 9. CDR1 is SEHNR, CDR2 FQNEAQ, per germline (reference sequence). In DNA form, the CDR3 reads TGTGCCAGCAGCCCGTTGGGACAGGCGAGCTCCTACGAGCAGTACTTC. This translates into CASSPLGQASSYEQYF. Full variable domain (remainder filled in from reference TRBV7-9 and TRBJ2-7): DTGVSQNPRHKITKRGQNVTFRCDPISEHNRLYWYRQTLGQGPEFLTYFQNEAQLEKSRLLSDRFSAERPKGSFSTLEIQRTEQGDSAMYLCASSPLGQASSYEQYFGPGTRLTVT.

This clonotype was found many times. V is TRBV6-1 and J is TRBJ2-3; possible D gene TRBD2, 5 bases. V was shortened by 7 bases and J by 6 bases, with 14 bases between the two germline ends. The CDR3 length is 13 residues. Germline CDR1 and CDR2: MNHNS and SASEGT. This CDR3 reads CASMAPGSDTQYF. In nucleotides, the CDR3 is TGTGCCAGCATGGCCCCGGGGAGCGATACGCAGTATTTT.

CDR3 loop: CASGAYEQYF. In nucleotides, the CDR3 is TGTGCCAGCGGCGCATACGAGCAGTACTTC. The rearrangement uses TRBV6-2 or TRBV6-3 and TRBJ2-7; no clear D gene. Trimming took off 8 bases at V and 4 bases at J, with 6 bases between the two ends. The CDR3 contains 10 residues. The germline gives CDR1 MNHEY, CDR2 SVGEGT.

This clonotype appeared a few times. This sequence joins TRBV10-1 and TRBJ2-5; the match to TRBD2 covers 8 bases. CDR3 size: 15 residues. The ends lost 8 bases at V and 0 bases at J; junction bases unmatched: 8. CDR1 and CDR2 from the germline V gene are WNHNN and SYGVQD (reference sequence). The CDR3 loop is CASHSLSGNQETQYF. CDR3 nucleotide sequence: TGCGCCAGCCATTCCCTTAGCGGGAACCAAGAGACCCAGTACTTC.

The chain recombines TRBV5-5 with TRBJ1-5, with unresolved D. V was pared by 0 bases and J by 9 bases, with 16 bases between. Per germline, CDR1 SGHKS and CDR2 YYEKEE (reference sequence). This CDR3 has 15 residues. CDR3: CASSLGEGNSRPQHF. The CDR3 bases are TGTGCCAGCAGCTTGGGTGAGGGTAATAGCCGGCCCCAGCATTTT. The whole variable domain, filled in from reference TRBV5-5 and TRBJ1-5, reads DAGVTQSPTHLIKTRGQQVTLRCSPISGHKSVSWYQQVLGQGPQFIFQYYEKEERGRGNFPDRFSARQFPNYSSELNVNALLLGDSALYLCASSLGEGNSRPQHFGDGTRLSIL.